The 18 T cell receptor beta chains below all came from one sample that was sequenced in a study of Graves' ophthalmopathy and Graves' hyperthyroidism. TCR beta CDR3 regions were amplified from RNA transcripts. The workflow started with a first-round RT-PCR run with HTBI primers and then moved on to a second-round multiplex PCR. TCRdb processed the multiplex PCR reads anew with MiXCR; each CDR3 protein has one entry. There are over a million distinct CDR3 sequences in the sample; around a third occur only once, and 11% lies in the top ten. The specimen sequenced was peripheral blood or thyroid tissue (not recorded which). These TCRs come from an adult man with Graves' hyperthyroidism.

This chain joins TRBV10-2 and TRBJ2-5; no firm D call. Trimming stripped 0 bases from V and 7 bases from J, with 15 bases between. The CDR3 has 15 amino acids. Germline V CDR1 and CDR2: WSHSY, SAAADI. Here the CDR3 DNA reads TGCGCCAGCAGTGAGTCGGGCGGCCACCTCGGGACCCAGTACTTC. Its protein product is CASSESGGHLGTQYF.

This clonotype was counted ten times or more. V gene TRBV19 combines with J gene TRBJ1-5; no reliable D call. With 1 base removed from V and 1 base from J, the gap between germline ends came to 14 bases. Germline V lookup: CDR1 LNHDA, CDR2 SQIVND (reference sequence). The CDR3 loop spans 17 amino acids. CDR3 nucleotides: TGTGCCAGTAGTATAGTCTTCGGGGTTGGCAGCAATCAGCCCCAGCATTTT. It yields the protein CASSIVFGVGSNQPQHF. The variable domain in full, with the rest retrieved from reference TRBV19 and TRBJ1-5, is DGGITQSPKYLFRKEGQNVTLSCEQNLNHDAMYWYRQDPGQGLRLIYYSQIVNDFQKGDIAEGYSVSREKKESFPLTVTSAQKNPTAFYLCASSIVFGVGSNQPQHFGDGTRLSIL.

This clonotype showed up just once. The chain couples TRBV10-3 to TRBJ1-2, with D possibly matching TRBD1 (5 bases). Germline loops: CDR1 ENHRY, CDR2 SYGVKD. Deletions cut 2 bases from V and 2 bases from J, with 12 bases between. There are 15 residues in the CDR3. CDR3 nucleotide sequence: TGTGCCATCAGTGAGAGGGACGGTCTCAACTATGGCTACACCTTC. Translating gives CAISERDGLNYGYTF.

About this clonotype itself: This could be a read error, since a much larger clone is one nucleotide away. CDR3 nucleotides: TGTGCCAGCAGCTTGGGGGGGGCCCTGAACACTGAAACTTTCTTT. This codes for CASSLGGALNTETFF. This chain uses TRBV7-9 with TRBJ1-1, with D maybe TRBD1 (6 bases). CDR1 SEHNR and CDR2 FQNEAQ come from the germline V gene (reference sequence). The CDR3 covers 15 residues.

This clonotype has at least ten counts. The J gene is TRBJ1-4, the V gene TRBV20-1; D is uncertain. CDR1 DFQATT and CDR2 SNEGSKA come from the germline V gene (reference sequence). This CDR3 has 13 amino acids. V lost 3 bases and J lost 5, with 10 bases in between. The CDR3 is CSASNSLNEKLFF. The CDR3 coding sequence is TGCAGTGCTAGTAACAGCCTAAATGAAAAACTGTTTTTT.

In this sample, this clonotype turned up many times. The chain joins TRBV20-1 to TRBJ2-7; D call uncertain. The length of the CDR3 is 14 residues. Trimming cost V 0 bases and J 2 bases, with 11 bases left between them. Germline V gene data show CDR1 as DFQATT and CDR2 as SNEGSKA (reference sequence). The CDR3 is CSARDVGRTYEQYF. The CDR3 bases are TGCAGTGCTAGAGATGTTGGCAGGACCTACGAGCAGTACTTC.

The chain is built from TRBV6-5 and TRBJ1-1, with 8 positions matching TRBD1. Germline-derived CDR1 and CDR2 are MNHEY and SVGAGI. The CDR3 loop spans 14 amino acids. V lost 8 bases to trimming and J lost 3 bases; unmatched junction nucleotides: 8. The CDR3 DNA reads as TGTGCCAGCCGGGATGGACAGGGCTACACTGAAGCTTTCTTT. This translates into CASRDGQGYTEAFF.

The CDR3 sequence: CGSSENKQYYGYTF. The CDR3, as DNA: TGCGGCAGTAGTGAGAACAAGCAGTACTATGGCTACACCTTC. This chain uses TRBV29-1 with TRBJ1-2; the D is unclear. The CDR3 contains 14 residues. Germline CDR1 reads SQVTM; CDR2 reads ANQGSEA.

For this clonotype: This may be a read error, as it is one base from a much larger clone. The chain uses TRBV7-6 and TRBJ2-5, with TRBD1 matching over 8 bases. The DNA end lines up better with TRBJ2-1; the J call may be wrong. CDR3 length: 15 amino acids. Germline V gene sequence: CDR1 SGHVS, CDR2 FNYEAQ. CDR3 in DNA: TGTGCCAGCAGCCCGGACAGGGTTTCGAGGGAGACCCAGTTCTTC. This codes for CASSPDRVSRETQFF.

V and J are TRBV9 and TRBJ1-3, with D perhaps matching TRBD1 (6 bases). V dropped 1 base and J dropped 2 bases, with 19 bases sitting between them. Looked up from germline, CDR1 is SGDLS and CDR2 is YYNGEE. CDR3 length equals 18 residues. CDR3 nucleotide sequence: TGTGCCAGCAGCGTATCAACTGTCGGGGGGCCCCCTGGAAACACCATATATTTT. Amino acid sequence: CASSVSTVGGPPGNTIYF.

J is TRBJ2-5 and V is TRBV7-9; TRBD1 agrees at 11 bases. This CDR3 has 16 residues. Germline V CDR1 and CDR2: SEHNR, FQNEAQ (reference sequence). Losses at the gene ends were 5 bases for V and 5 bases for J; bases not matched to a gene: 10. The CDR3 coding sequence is TGTGCCAGCAGCCCATTTCGGACAGGGGGCCTTGAGACCCAGTACTTC. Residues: CASSPFRTGGLETQYF.

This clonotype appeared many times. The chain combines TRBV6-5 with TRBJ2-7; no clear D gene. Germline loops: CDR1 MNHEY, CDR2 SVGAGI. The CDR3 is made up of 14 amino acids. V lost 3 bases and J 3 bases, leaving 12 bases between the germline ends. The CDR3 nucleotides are TGTGCCAGCAGTTATTCCACCGAACGCTACGAGCAGTACTTC. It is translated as CASSYSTERYEQYF.

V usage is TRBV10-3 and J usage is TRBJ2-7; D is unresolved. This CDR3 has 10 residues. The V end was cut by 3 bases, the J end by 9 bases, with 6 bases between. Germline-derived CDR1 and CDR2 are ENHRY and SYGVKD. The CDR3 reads CAISDNGQYF. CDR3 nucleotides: TGTGCCATCAGTGATAACGGGCAGTACTTC.

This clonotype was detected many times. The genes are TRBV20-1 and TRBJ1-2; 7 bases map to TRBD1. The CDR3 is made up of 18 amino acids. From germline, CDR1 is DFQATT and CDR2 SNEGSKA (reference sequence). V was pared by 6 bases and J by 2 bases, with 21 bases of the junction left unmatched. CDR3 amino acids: CSARPRHRDSRENYGYTF. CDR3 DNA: TGCAGTGCCAGACCTAGACACCGGGACAGTAGAGAGAACTATGGCTACACCTTC.

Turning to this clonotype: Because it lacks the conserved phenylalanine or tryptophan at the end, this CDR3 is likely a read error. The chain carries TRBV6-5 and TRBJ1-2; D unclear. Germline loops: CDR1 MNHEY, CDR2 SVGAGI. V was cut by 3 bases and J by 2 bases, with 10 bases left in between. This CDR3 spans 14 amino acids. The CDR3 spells CASSYSGMNYGYTC. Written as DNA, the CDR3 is TGTGCCAGCAGTTATAGCGGCATGAACTATGGCTACACCTGC.

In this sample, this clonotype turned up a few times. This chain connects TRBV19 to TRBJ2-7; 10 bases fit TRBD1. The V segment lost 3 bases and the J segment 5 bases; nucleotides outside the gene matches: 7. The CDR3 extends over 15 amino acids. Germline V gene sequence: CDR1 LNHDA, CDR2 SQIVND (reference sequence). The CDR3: CASSIFGTGVNEQYF. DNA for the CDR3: TGTGCCAGTAGTATTTTCGGGACAGGGGTGAACGAGCAGTACTTC.

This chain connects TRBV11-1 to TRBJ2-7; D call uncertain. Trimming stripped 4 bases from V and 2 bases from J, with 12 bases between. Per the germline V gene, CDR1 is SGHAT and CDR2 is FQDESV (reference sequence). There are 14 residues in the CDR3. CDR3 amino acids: CASSSVLPPYEQYF. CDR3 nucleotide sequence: TGTGCCAGCAGCTCCGTCTTACCCCCCTACGAGCAGTACTTC. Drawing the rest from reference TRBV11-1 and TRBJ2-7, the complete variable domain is EAEVAQSPRYKITEKSQAVAFWCDPISGHATLYWYRQILGQGPELLVQFQDESVVDDSQLPKDRFSAERLKGVDSTLKIQPAELGDSAMYLCASSSVLPPYEQYFGPGTRLTVT.

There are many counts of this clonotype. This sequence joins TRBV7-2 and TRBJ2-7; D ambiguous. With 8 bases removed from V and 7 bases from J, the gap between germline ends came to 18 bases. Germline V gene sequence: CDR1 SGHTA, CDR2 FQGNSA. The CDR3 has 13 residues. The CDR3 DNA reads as TGTGCCAGCGGATTCCAGCCGTCTGCAGAGCAGTACTTC. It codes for CASGFQPSAEQYF. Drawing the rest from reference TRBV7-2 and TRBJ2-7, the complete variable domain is GAGVSQSPSNKVTEKGKDVELRCDPISGHTALYWYRQSLGQGLEFLIYFQGNSAPDKSGLPSDRFSAERTGGSVSTLTIQRTQQEDSAVYLCASGFQPSAEQYFGPGTRLTVT.